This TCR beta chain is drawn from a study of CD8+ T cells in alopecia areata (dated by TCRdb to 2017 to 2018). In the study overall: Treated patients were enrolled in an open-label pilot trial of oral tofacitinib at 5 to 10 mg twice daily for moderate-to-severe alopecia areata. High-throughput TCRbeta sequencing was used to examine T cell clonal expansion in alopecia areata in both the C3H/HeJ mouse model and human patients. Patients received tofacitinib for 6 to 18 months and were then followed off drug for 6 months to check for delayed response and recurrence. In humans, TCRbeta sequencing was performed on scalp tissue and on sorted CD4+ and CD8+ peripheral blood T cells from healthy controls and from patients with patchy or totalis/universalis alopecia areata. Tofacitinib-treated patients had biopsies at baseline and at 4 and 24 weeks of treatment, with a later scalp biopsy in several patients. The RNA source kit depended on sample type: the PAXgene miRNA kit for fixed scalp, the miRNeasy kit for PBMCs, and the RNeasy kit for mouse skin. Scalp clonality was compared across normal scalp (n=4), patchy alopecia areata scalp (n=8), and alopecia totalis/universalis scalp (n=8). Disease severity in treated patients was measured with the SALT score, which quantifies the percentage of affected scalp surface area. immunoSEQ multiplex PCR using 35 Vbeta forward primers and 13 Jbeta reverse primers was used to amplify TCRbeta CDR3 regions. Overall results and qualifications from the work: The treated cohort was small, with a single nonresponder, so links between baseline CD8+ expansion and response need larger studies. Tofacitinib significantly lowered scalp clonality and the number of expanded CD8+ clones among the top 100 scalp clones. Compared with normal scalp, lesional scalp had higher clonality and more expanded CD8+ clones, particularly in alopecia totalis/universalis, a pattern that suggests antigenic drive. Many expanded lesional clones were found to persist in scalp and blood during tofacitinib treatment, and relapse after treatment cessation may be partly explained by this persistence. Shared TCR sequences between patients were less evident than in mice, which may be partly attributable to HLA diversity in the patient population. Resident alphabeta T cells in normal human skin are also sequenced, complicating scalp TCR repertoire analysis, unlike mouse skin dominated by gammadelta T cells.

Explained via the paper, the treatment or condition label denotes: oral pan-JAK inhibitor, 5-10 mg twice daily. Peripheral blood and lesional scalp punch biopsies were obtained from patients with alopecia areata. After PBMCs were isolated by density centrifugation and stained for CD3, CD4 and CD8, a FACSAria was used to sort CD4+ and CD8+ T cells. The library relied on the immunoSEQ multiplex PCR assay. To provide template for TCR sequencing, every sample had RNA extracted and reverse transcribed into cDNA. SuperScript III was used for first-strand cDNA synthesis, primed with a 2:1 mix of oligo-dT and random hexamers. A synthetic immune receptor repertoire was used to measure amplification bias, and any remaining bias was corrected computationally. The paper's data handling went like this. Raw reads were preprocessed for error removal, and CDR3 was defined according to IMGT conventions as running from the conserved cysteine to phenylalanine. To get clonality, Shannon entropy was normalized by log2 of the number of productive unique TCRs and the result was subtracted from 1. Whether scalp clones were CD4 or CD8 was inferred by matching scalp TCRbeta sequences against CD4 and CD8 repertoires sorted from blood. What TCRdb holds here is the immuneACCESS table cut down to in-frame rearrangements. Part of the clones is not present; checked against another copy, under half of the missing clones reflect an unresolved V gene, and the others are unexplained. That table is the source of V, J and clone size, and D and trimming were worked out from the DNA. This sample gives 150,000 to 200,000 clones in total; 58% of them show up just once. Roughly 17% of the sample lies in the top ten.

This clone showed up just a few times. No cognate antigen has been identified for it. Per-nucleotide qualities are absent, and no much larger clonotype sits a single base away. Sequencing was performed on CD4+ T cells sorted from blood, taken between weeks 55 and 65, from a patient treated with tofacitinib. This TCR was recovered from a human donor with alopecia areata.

The CDR3 has the sequence CASSEAKRDTQYF. Read as DNA, the sequence is TGTGCCAGCAGTGAAGCGAAAAGAGATACGCAGTATTTT. The V gene is TRBV6-5 and the J gene is TRBJ2-3; no confident D gene assignment can be made. The CDR3, cysteine through phenylalanine, is 13 amino acids long. The kept DNA is CDR3 alone, 39 bases in frame from the first base. Trimming at the junction amounts to 5 bases on V and 5 bases on J, and the germline ends lie 11 bases apart. CDR1 and CDR2 were assigned from the germline V gene as MNHEY and SVGAGI.